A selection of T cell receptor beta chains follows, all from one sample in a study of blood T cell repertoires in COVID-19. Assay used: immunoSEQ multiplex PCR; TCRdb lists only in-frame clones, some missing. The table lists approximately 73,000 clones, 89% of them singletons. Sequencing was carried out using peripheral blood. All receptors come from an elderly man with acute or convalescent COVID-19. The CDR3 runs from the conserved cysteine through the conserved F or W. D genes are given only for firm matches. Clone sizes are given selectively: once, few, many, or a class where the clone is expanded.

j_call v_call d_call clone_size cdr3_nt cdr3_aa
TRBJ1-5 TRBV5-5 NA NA TGTGCCAGCAGCCAAGGGACAAGTAATCAGCCCCAGCATTTT CASSQGTSNQPQHF
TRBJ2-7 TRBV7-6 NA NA TGTGCCAGCAGCCCCACCCCCTCGCAGGGATCAAGGAGCGAGCAGTACTTC CASSPTPSQGSRSEQYF
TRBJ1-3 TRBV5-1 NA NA TGCGCCAGCAGCCCGGTCCTGCGGGGAAACACCATATATTTT CASSPVLRGNTIYF
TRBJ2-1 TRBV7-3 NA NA TGTGCCAGCAGATCTCTTCGCGGTGAGCAGTTCTTC CASRSLRGEQFF
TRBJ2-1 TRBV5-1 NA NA TGCGCCAGCAGCTTGGATACCCCCGGGACATCTGAGCAGTTCTTC CASSLDTPGTSEQFF
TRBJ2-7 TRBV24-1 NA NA TGTGCCACCAGTGACGCAGGACATTCCGAGCAGTACTTC CATSDAGHSEQYF
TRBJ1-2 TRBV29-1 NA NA TGCAGCGTTGACGAAACGGGGGGTGGAGGCTATGGCTACACCTTC CSVDETGGGGYGYTF
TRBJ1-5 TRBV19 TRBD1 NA TGTGCCAGTATTCCGAGACAGGGTATTAGCAATCAGCCCCAGCATTTT CASIPRQGISNQPQHF
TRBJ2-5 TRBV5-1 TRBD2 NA TGCGCCAGCAGTCCGTCGGGGGGGCAGCAAGAGACCCAGTACTTC CASSPSGGQQETQYF
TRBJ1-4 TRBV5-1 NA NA TGCGCCAGCAGCTCTACAGGGAATGGGCATGAAAAACTGTTTTTT CASSSTGNGHEKLFF
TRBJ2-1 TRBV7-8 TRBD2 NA TGTGCCAGCAGCTTAGCGGGGAGGGGACTAGCGGACAATGAGCAGTTCTTC CASSLAGRGLADNEQFF
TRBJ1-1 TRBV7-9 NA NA TGTGCCAGCAGCCCGTCCTCTATGAACACTGAAGCTTTCTTT CASSPSSMNTEAFF
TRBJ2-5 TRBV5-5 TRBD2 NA TGTGCCAGCAGCTTTCGGGCTAGCGGGAGGGCCCGAGAGACCCAGTACTTC CASSFRASGRARETQYF
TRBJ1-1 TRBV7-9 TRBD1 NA TGTGCCAGCAGCTGGGACAGGGTAGAAGCTTTCTTT CASSWDRVEAFF
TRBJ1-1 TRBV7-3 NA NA TGTGCCAGCAGCTTAACCCGGGAGGAAGAAGCTTTCTTT CASSLTREEEAFF
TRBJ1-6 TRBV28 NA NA TGTGCCAGCACCCAGACTCGCTCACCCCTCCACTTT CASTQTRSPLHF
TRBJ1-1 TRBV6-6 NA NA TGTGCCAGCAGCCTGATAGGGGGGAACACTGAAGCTTTCTTT CASSLIGGNTEAFF
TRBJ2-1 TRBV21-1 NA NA TGTGCCAGCAGTCGCAAGACTAGCGGGAGTGGTAATGAGCAGTTCTTC CASSRKTSGSGNEQFF
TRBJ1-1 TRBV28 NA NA TGTGCCTGCAAAGGGGCGATGAACACTGAAGCTTTCTTT CACKGAMNTEAFF
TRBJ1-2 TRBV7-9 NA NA TGTGCCAGCAGCTTAGATCCGGTCTTGAACTATGGCTACACCTTC CASSLDPVLNYGYTF
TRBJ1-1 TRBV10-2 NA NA TGCGCCAGCACCCCCGGGGGGATGAACACTGAAGCTTTCTTT CASTPGGMNTEAFF
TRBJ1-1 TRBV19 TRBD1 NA TGTGCCAGTAGTATTACAGGGGCGCAAAAGTATGAAGCTTTCTTT CASSITGAQKYEAFF
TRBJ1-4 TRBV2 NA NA TGTGCCAGCAGCGAAACAGGGCTGGCTAATGAAAAACTGTTTTTT CASSETGLANEKLFF
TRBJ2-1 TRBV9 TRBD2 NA TGTGCCAGCAGCCCGGGACTAGCGGGAGTCAATGAGCAGTTCTTC CASSPGLAGVNEQFF
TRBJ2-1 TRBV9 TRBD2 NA TGTGCCAGCAGCGCGGGACTAGCGGAGGGCAATGAGCAGTTCTTC CASSAGLAEGNEQFF
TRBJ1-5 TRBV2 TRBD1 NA TGTGCCAGCAACAGACAGGGGGATCAGCCCCAGCATTTT CASNRQGDQPQHF
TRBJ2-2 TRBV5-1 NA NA TGCGCCAGCAGGTCCCAGGCCCCCACCGGGGAGCTGTTTTTT CASRSQAPTGELFF
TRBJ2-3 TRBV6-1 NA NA TGTGCCAGCAGTGAACGGAGACCAAGCACAGATACGCAGTATTTT CASSERRPSTDTQYF
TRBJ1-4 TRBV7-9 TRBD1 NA TGTGCCAGCAGCTTGCTTAGACAGGGGGCCAATGAAAAACTGTTTTTT CASSLLRQGANEKLFF
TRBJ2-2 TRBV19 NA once TGTGCCAGTCAGCGGTTCACCGGGGAGCTGTTTTTT CASQRFTGELFF
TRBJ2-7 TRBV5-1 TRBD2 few TGCGCCAGCAGCTTGTCATCGGGAGGGCCCCACGAGCAGTACTTC CASSLSSGGPHEQYF
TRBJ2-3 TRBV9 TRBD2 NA TGTGCCAGCAGCGTAGCGGCTAGCGGGAAGCAAACGCAGTATTTT CASSVAASGKQTQYF
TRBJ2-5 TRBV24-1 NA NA TGTGCCACCAGGAATAGCGGAGCCGGGGAGACCCAGTACTTC CATRNSGAGETQYF
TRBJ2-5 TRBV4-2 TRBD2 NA TGTGCCAGCAGCCAAGGACGGGGGGGCCCGGAGACCCAGTACTTC CASSQGRGGPETQYF
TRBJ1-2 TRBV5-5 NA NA TGTGCCAGCAGCTTGGTTCCAGGGCGAGAGGGCTACACCTTC CASSLVPGREGYTF
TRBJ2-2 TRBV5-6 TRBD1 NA TGTGCCAGCAGCTTTACAGGGGTATTCACCGGGGAGCTGTTTTTT CASSFTGVFTGELFF
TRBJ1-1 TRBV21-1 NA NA TGTGCCAGCAGCTCCCGACAGGGAATAGACACTGAAGCTTTCTTT CASSSRQGIDTEAFF
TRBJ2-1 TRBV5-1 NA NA TGCGCCAGCAGCTTGGAGGCAGGGTCCTACAATGAGCAGTTCTTC CASSLEAGSYNEQFF
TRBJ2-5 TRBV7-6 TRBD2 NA TGTGCCAGCAGCTTGAGCGGGGGGGCCGGGGAGACCCAGTACTTC CASSLSGGAGETQYF
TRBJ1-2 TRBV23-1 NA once TGCGCCAGCAGTCAATGTGCGGGGGCGGGCTATGGCTACACCTTC CASSQCAGAGYGYTF
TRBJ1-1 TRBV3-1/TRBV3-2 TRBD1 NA TGTGCCAGCAGCCAAGCTCTTTGGACAGGGGAAGCTTTCTTT CASSQALWTGEAFF
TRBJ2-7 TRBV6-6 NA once TGTGCCAGCAAGGAGGGGCTGGGCTCCTACGAGCAGTACTTC CASKEGLGSYEQYF
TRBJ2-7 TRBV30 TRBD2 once TGTGCCTGGAGTGTAGGACTAGCAACCCGCGAGCAGTACTTC CAWSVGLATREQYF
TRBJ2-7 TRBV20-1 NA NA TGCAGTGCTAGTAGACGGAGCTCCTACGAGCAGTACTTC CSASRRSSYEQYF
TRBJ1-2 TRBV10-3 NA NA TGTGCCATCAGTGATATCGGGGAGAGGGGCTACACCTTC CAISDIGERGYTF
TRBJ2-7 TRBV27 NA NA TGTGCCAGCAGTTTGGGGAGCGTCAGCGAGCAGTACTTC CASSLGSVSEQYF
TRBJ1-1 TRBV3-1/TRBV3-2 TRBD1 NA TGTGCCAGCAGCTCACAGGGGAAGAACACTGAAGCTTTCTTT CASSSQGKNTEAFF
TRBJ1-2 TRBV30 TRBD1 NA TGTGCCTGGACTCCGGGACAGTTGAGGTACACCTTC CAWTPGQLRYTF
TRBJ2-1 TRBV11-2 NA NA TGTGCCAGCAGCTCCCCAGCGGCCTACAATGAGCAGTTCTTC CASSSPAAYNEQFF
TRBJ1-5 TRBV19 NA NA TGTGCCAGTAGTCCTCGGACCCCAAAGGAAGGGGTTAGCAATCAGCCCCAGCATTTT CASSPRTPKEGVSNQPQHF
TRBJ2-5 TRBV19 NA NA TGTGCCAGTAGTACCGGGACTGGGAGTGGGGAGACCCAGTACTTC CASSTGTGSGETQYF
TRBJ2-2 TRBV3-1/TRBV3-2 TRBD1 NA TGTGCCAGCAGCCAACGCACAGGGGTTACTCCCGGGGAGCTGTTTTTT CASSQRTGVTPGELFF
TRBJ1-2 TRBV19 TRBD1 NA TGTGCCAGTAGCCCGGGACAGAGAAACTATGGCTACACCTTC CASSPGQRNYGYTF
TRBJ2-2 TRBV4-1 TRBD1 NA TGCGCCAGCAGCCAAAGACAGGGGGATGGCGGGGAGCTGTTTTTT CASSQRQGDGGELFF
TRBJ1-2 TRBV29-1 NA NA TGCAGCGTGCGGGCCAGCCGGGCCCCCTATGGCTACACCTTC CSVRASRAPYGYTF
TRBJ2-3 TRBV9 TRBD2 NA TGTGCCAGCAGCCTCCTAGCGGGAGGCGGCACAGATACGCAGTATTTT CASSLLAGGGTDTQYF
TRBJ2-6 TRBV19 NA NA TGTGCCAGTAGTAGAGGACAGTTCTCTGGGGCCAACGTCCTGACTTTC CASSRGQFSGANVLTF
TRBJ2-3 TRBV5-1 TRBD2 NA TGCGCCAGCGGGTATAGCGGGAGCGGTGGATCAGATACGCAGTATTTT CASGYSGSGGSDTQYF
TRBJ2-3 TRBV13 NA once TGTGCCAGCAGCTTCCCCAAGCGACCAGATACGCAGTATTTT CASSFPKRPDTQYF
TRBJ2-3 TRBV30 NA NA TGTGCCTGGAGTCCAATAACGAGGGTCGGTACGCAGTATTTT CAWSPITRVGTQYF